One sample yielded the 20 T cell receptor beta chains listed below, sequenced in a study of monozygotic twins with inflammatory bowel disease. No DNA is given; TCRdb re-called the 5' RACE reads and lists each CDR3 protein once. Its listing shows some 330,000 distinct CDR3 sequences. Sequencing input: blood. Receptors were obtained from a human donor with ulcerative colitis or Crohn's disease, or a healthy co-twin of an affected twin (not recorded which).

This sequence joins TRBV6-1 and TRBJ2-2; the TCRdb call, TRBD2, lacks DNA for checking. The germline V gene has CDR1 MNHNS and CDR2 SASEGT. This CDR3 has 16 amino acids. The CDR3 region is CASSPLTSGRPGELFF.

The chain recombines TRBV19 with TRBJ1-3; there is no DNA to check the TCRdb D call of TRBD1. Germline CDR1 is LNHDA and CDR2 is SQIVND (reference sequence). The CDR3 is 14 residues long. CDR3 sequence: CASSVLRGGNTIYF.

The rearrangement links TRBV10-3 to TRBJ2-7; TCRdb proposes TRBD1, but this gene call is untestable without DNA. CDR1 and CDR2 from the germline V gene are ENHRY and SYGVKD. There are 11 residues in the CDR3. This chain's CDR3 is CAITDLDRVYF.

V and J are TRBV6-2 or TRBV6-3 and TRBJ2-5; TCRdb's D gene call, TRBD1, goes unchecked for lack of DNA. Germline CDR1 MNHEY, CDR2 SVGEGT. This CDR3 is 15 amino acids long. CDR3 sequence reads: CASTRGSPERETQYF.

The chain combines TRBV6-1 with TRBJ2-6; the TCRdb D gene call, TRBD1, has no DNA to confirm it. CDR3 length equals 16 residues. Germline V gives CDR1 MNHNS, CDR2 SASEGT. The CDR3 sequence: CASRNTGDTGANVLTF.

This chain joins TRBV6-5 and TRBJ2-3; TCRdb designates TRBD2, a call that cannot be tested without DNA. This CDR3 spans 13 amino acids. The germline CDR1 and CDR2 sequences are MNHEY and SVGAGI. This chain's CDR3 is CATRPGGAYTQYF.

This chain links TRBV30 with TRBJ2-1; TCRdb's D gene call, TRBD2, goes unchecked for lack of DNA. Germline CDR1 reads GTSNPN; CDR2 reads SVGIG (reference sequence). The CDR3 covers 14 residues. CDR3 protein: CALDGAGVHDEQFF.

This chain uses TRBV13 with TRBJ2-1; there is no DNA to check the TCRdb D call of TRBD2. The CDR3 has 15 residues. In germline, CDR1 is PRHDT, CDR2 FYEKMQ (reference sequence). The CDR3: CASSRRRSSYNEQFF.

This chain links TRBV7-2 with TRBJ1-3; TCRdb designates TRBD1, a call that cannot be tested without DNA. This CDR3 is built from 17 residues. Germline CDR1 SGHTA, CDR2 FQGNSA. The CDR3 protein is CASSLAHGTPFGNTIYF.

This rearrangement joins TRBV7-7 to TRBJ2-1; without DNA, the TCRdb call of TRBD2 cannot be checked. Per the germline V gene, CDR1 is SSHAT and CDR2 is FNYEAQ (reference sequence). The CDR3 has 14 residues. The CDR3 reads CASSSVAGGSEQFF.

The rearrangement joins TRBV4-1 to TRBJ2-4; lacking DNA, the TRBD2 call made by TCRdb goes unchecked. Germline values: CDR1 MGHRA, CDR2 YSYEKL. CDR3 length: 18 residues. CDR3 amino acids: CASSQVSDAGGLLDIQYF.

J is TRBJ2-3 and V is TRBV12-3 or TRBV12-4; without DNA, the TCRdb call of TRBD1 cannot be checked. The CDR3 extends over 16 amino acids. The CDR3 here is CASSSTWTANTDTQYF.

This CDR3 reads CASSFGQGRKTGELFF. The chain combines TRBV28 with TRBJ2-2; no DNA is available, so the TRBD1 call from TCRdb remains unchecked. The CDR3 has 16 residues. CDR1 is MDHEN and CDR2 is SYDVKM in the germline V gene.

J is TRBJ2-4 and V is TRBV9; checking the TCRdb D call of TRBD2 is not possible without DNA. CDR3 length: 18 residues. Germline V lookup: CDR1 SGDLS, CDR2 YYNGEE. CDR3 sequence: CASSPAGGQGLAKNIQYF. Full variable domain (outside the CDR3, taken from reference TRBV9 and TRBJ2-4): DSGVTQTPKHLITATGQRVTLRCSPRSGDLSVYWYQQSLDQGLQFLIQYYNGEERAKGNILERFSAQQFPDLHSELNLSSLELGDSALYFCASSPAGGQGLAKNIQYFGAGTRLSVL.

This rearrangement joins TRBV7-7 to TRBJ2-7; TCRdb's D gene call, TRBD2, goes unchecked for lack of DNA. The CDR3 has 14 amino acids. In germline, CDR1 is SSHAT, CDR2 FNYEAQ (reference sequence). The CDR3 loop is CASSPSGGSYEQYF.

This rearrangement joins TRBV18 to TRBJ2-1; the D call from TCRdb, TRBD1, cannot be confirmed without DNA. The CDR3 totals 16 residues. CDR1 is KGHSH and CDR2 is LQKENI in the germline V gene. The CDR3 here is CASSPAARRTYNEQFF.

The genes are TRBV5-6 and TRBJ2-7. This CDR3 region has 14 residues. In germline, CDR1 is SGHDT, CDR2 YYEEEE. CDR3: CASKNPLLSYEQYF.

The CDR3 is CASSLGLAAGELFF. The chain joins TRBV7-2 to TRBJ2-2; TCRdb selects TRBD2, and the lack of DNA leaves this call unchecked. In germline, CDR1 is SGHTA, CDR2 FQGNSA. The CDR3 sequence is 14 residues long.

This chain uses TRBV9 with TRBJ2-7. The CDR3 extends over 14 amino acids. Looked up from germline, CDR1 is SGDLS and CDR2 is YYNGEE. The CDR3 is CASSVDGGSYEQYF.

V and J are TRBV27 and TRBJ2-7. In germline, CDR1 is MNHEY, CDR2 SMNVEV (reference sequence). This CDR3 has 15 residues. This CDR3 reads CASSLATSRSYEQYF.